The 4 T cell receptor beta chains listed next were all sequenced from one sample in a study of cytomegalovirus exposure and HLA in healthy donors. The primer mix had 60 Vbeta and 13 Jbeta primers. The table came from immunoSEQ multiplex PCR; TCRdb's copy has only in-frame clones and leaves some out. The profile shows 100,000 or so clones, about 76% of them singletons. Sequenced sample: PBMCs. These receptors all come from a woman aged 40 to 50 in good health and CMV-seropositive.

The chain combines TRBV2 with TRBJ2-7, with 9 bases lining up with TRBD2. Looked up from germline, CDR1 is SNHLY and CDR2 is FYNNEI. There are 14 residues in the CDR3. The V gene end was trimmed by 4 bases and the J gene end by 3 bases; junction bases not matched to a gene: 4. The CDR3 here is CASSGASGNYEQYF. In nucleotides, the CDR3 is TGTGCCAGCAGTGGGGCTAGCGGGAACTACGAGCAGTACTTC.

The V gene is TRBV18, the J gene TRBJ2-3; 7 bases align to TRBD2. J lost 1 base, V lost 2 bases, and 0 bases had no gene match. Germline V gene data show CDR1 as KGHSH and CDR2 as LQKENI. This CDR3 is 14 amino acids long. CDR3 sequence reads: CASSPSGGTDTQYF. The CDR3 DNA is TGTGCCAGCTCACCAAGCGGGGGCACAGATACGCAGTATTTT. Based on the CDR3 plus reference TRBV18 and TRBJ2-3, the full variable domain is NAGVMQNPRHLVRRRGQEARLRCSPMKGHSHVYWYRQLPEEGLKFMVYLQKENIIDESGMPKERFSAEFPKEGPSILRIQQVVRGDSAAYFCASSPSGGTDTQYFGPGTRLTVL.

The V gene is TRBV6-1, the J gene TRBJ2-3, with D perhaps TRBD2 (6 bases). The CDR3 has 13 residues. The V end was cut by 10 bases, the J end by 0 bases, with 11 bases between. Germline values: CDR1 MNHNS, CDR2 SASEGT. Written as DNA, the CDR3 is TGTGCCAACGGGGGTGACAGCACAGATACGCAGTATTTT. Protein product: CANGGDSTDTQYF.

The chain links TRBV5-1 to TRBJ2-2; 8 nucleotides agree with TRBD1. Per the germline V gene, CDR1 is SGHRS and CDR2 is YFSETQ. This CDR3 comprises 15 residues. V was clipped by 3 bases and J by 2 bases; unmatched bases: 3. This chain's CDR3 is CASSSGQANTGELFF. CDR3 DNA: TGCGCCAGCAGCTCGGGACAGGCAAACACCGGGGAGCTGTTTTTT.